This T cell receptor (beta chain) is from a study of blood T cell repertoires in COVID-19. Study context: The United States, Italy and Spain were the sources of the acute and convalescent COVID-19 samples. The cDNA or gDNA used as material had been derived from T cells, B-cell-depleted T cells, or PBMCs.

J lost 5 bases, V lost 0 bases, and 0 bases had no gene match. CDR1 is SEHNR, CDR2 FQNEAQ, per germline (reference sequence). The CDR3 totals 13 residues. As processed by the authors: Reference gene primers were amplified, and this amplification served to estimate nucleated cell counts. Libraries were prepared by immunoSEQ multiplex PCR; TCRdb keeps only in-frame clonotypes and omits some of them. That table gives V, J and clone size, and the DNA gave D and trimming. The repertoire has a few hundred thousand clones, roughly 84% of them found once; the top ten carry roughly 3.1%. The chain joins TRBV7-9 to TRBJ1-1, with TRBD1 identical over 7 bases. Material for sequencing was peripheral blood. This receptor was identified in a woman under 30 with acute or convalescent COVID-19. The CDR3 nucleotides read TGTGCCAGCAGCTTAGCGACAGGGACTGAAGCTTTCTTT. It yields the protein CASSLATGTEAFF.